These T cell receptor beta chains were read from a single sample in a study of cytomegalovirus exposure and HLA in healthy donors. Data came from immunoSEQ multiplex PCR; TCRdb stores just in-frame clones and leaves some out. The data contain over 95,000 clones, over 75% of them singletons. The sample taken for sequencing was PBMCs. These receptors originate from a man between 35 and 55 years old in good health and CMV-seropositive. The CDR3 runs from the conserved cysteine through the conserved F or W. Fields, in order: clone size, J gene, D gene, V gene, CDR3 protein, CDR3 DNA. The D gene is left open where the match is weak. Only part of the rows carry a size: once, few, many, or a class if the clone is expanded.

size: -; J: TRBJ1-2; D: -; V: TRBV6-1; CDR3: CASSARGGSYGYTF; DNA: TGTGCCAGCAGTGCGAGGGGGGGTTCCTATGGCTACACCTTC
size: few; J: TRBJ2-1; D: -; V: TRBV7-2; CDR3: CASSLEAGYNEQFF; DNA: TGTGCCAGCAGCTTAGAGGCGGGGTACAATGAGCAGTTCTTC
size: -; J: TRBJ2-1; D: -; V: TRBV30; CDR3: CAWRAGGSSYNEQFF; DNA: TGTGCCTGGAGGGCAGGGGGGAGCTCCTACAATGAGCAGTTCTTC
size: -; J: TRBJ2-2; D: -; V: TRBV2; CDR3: CASRSGTLNTGELFF; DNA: TGTGCCAGCAGGTCCGGGACACTTAACACCGGGGAGCTGTTTTTT
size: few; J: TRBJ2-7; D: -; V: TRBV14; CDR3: CASSQEGGHEQYF; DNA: TGTGCCAGCAGCCAAGAGGGTGGGCACGAGCAGTACTTC
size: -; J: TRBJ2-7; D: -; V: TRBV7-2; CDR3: CASSPGYEQYF; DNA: TGTGCCAGCAGCCCCGGCTACGAGCAGTACTTC
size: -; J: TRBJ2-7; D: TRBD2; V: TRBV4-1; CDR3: CASSQVGTSGSYEQYF; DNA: TGCGCCAGCAGCCAAGTGGGGACTAGCGGCTCCTACGAGCAGTACTTC
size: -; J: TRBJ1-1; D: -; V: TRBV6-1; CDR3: CASSYRSGEAFF; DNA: TGTGCCAGCAGTTATCGAAGCGGGGAAGCTTTCTTT
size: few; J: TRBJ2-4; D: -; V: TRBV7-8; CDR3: CASSVRTGLAKNIQYF; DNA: TGTGCCAGCAGCGTAAGGACTGGCCTAGCCAAAAACATTCAGTACTTC
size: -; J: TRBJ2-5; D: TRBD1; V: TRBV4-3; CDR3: CASSQDTGTEETQYF; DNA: TGCGCCAGCAGCCAAGATACCGGGACAGAAGAGACCCAGTACTTC
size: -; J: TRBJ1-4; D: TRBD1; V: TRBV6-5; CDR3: CASSSLPGQGEKLFF; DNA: TGTGCCAGCAGTTCACTTCCGGGACAGGGGGAAAAACTGTTTTTT